Listed here are 16 T cell receptor beta chains from one sample, sequenced in a study of T cells in Graves' hyperthyroidism and ophthalmopathy. The investigators amplified TCR beta CDR3 regions from RNA transcripts. During a first-round RT-PCR of the TCR CDR3, the HTBI primer set was used. TCRdb re-derived calls from the multiplex PCR reads in MiXCR, one entry per CDR3 protein. The sample lists hundreds of thousands of distinct CDR3 sequences; about 14% were seen once. The sequenced sample consisted of blood. The receptors were gathered from a woman between 50 and 59 years old with Graves' ophthalmopathy.

At least ten counts were recorded for this clonotype. The J gene is TRBJ2-2, the V gene TRBV3-1; 13 bases are shared with TRBD2. Germline V gene lookup returns CDR1 LGHDT and CDR2 YNNKEL (reference sequence). After removal of 8 bases from V and 4 bases from J, the junction contained 4 bases not matched to a gene. The CDR3 totals 15 residues. This chain's CDR3 is CASGLAGVGTGELFF. The CDR3, as DNA: TGTGCCAGCGGACTAGCGGGAGTGGGCACCGGGGAGCTGTTTTTT.

This clonotype appeared many times. The rearrangement uses TRBV27 and TRBJ2-3; D is uncertain. Trimming took 3 bases from V and 4 from J, leaving 17 bases between them. Germline-derived CDR1 and CDR2 are MNHEY and SMNVEV (reference sequence). The CDR3 runs to 16 residues. CDR3 coding DNA: TGTGCCAGCAGTTTGAGGAAGTCGGGTTACTCAGATACGCAGTATTTT. Encoded protein: CASSLRKSGYSDTQYF.

This rearrangement joins TRBV2 to TRBJ2-3; D is unresolved. Trimming took off 2 bases at V and 0 bases at J, with 6 bases between the two ends. Germline CDR1 reads SNHLY; CDR2 reads FYNNEI. This CDR3 has 14 amino acids. The CDR3 is CASSEIPSTDTQYF. CDR3 bases: TGTGCCAGCAGTGAAATACCTAGCACAGATACGCAGTATTTT. The full variable domain, rest sourced from reference TRBV2 and TRBJ2-3, is EPEVTQTPSHQVTQMGQEVILRCVPISNHLYFYWYRQILGQKVEFLVSFYNNEISEKSEIFDDQFSVERPDGSNFTLKIRSTKLEDSAMYFCASSEIPSTDTQYFGPGTRLTVL.

The rearrangement joins TRBV16 to TRBJ1-5; D is uncertain. V lost 1 base to trimming and J lost 6 bases, with 10 bases between them. Germline assignment: CDR1 KGHSY and CDR2 FQNENV. This CDR3 contains 14 residues. CDR3 nucleotides: TGTGCCAGCAGCCAATTAAGCTCCGGTCAGCCCCAGCATTTT. Residues: CASSQLSSGQPQHF. Full variable domain (outside the CDR3, taken from reference TRBV16 and TRBJ1-5): GEEVAQTPKHLVRGEGQKAKLYCAPIKGHSYVFWYQQVLKNEFKFLISFQNENVFDETGMPKERFSAKCLPNSPCSLEIQATKLEDSAVYFCASSQLSSGQPQHFGDGTRLSIL.

V gene TRBV25-1 combines with J gene TRBJ1-4, with D unclear. The germline V gene has CDR1 MGHDK and CDR2 SYGVNS. The CDR3 sequence is 15 residues long. V was trimmed by 1 base and J by 3 bases, leaving 9 bases between them. The CDR3 is CASSEWGSANEKLFF. The CDR3 DNA reads TGTGCCAGCAGTGAATGGGGATCGGCTAATGAAAAACTGTTTTTT.

This chain links TRBV9 with TRBJ2-1; D is possibly TRBD2 (7 bases). Germline lookup yields CDR1 SGDLS and CDR2 YYNGEE. The germline V and J ends were trimmed by 3 bases and 5 bases, with 15 bases remaining between them. The CDR3 is 15 residues long. The CDR3 sequence: CASSEGGGGNNEQFF. The CDR3 nucleotides are TGTGCCAGCAGCGAGGGGGGAGGGGGAAACAATGAGCAGTTCTTC.

As to this clonotype: The junction differs from germline at one of its ends, possibly a read error. The rearrangement joins TRBV6-5 to TRBJ2-5; 10 nucleotides match TRBD2. The CDR3 has 16 residues. The germline CDR1 and CDR2 sequences are MNHEY and SVGAGI. The CDR3 loop is CASSSPLSGRREAQYF. In DNA form, the CDR3 reads TGTGCCAGCAGTTCCCCGCTTAGCGGGAGGCGAGAGGCCCAGTACTTC.

This clonotype was detected once. One end of the junction is discordant with germline, which a read error may explain. This sequence joins TRBV7-2 and TRBJ2-1, with 12 positions matching TRBD2. Germline assignment: CDR1 SGHTA and CDR2 FQGNSA. The length of the CDR3 is 14 residues. For the CDR3, the DNA is TGTGCCAGCAGCCTAGCGGGAGGGCTCAGTGAGCAGTTCTTC. This sequence encodes CASSLAGGLSEQFF.

The chain couples TRBV5-5 to TRBJ2-7; D assignment may be TRBD1 or TRBD2 (5 bases each). The germline V gene has CDR1 SGHKS and CDR2 YYEKEE (reference sequence). V gave up 0 bases and J gave up 2 bases, with 12 bases separating them. The CDR3 contains 15 residues. The CDR3 DNA sequence: TGTGCCAGCAGCTTGGCCCCCGGGACCCCCTACGAGCAGTACTTC. It codes for CASSLAPGTPYEQYF.

The chain is built from TRBV4-3 and TRBJ1-1, with D possibly being TRBD1 (6 bases). Germline V lookup: CDR1 LGHNA, CDR2 YSLEER. V was cut by 0 bases and J by 1 base, with 21 bases left in between. The CDR3 is 19 residues long. CDR3 loop: CASSQDHSGAFRKNTEAFF. DNA for the CDR3: TGCGCCAGCAGCCAAGACCATTCAGGGGCGTTTAGAAAGAACACTGAAGCTTTCTTT.

This clonotype was counted at least ten times. This chain joins TRBV11-3 and TRBJ2-1; D possibly uses TRBD1 or TRBD2 (6 bases each). The CDR3 loop spans 16 amino acids. In germline, CDR1 is SGHNT, CDR2 YENEEA. Trimming stripped 4 bases from V and 3 bases from J, with 16 bases between. For the CDR3, the DNA is TGTGCCAGCAGCTCCCCGGGGGCTAAACTCTACAATGAGCAGTTCTTC. This sequence encodes CASSSPGAKLYNEQFF.

This clonotype was detected many times. This chain connects TRBV5-1 to TRBJ2-7; no definite D call. Germline values: CDR1 SGHRS, CDR2 YFSETQ. V was clipped by 0 bases and J by 0 bases, with 7 bases between them. This CDR3 contains 14 residues. CDR3 in amino acids: CASSLDGNSYEQYF. For the CDR3, the DNA is TGCGCCAGCAGCTTGGACGGTAACTCCTACGAGCAGTACTTC.

For this clonotype: With a much larger clone just one base away, this may be a read error. This rearrangement joins TRBV20-1 to TRBJ2-3, with a tentative D call TRBD2 (5 bases). Trimming stripped 2 bases from V and 4 bases from J, with 13 bases between. The CDR3 runs 14 residues. From germline, CDR1 is DFQATT and CDR2 SNEGSKA (reference sequence). CDR3 amino acids: CSARSVGAPDTQYF. The CDR3, as DNA: TGCAGTGCTAGAAGCGTGGGAGCGCCAGATACGCAGTATTTT.

This clonotype has ten or more counts. J is TRBJ2-1 and V is TRBV7-9, with 7 nucleotides matching TRBD1. J gave up 6 bases and V 6 bases, and 5 bases lay outside the gene matches. CDR1 and CDR2 from the germline V gene are SEHNR and FQNEAQ (reference sequence). The length of the CDR3 is 13 residues. CDR3 DNA: TGTGCCAGCAGAACCGGACAGGCCAATGAGCAGTTCTTC. It encodes CASRTGQANEQFF.

This clonotype was seen repeatedly, ten times or more. The chain combines TRBV7-2 with TRBJ1-6; 7 bases are shared with TRBD1. CDR1 is SGHTA, CDR2 FQGNSA, per germline. CDR3 length equals 15 residues. V lost 2 bases, J lost 10 bases, and 8 bases stayed unmatched. The CDR3 DNA reads TGTGCCAGCAGCTTACATCCAGGGGGACGGTCACCCCTCCACTTT. Encoded protein: CASSLHPGGRSPLHF.

The sample holds many counts of this clonotype. The chain has TRBV6-1 and TRBJ2-1; 11 bases agree with TRBD2. Losses at the gene ends were 5 bases for V and 10 bases for J; bases not matched to a gene: 7. The CDR3 is made up of 14 amino acids. Germline CDR1 and CDR2: MNHNS and SASEGT. CDR3 sequence: CASSIAGGPGEQFF. For the CDR3, the DNA is TGTGCCAGCAGTATAGCGGGAGGGCCGGGGGAGCAGTTCTTC.